This T cell receptor beta chain was sequenced during a study of blood T cells in healthy people across ages. This clonotype was seen a handful of times. Using a J-beta primer mix together with a sample-barcoded 5' primer, a second PCR was run for roughly 6 to 12 cycles. Via MiXCR, TCRdb re-called the 5' RACE reads, giving one row per CDR3 protein. The sample comprises 780,000 or so distinct CDR3 sequences, roughly 56% of which are singletons, and 20% to 30% rests with the top ten. Trimming cost V 2 bases and J 5 bases; bases outside gene matches: 5. The CDR3 has 16 amino acids. Germline-derived CDR1 and CDR2 are SGHTA and FQGTGA.

This chain joins TRBV7-3 and TRBJ2-3, with TRBD1 matching over 12 bases. The sequenced sample was blood. This TCR was sampled from a man in his forties in good health. CDR3 DNA sequence: TGTGCCAGCAGCTTAGCCGGGACAGGGGGCATAGATACGCAGTATTTT. Its protein product is CASSLAGTGGIDTQYF.